This T cell receptor (beta chain) was sequenced in a study of low-dose radiotherapy and immunotherapy resistance in tumors (dated by TCRdb to between 2021 and 2024). Regarding the research as a whole: Patients in Cohort 1 were given 0.5 Gy per fraction every 2 weeks, and the prescribed total PTV dose was 6.5 Gy. Patients took aspirin 300 mg orally once daily for four cycles, starting on cycle 1 day 1. Patients were given nivolumab as a 240 mg flat dose every two weeks and ipilimumab at 1 mg/kg every six weeks, with both drugs delivered intravenously. Every two weeks, patients got intravenous cyclophosphamide at 200 mg/m2, given one day ahead of each radiation and immunotherapy administration. Cohort 2 received 1 Gy per fraction every two weeks, with a total of 13 Gy over 26 weeks. No randomization into treatment groups was done for the people taking part in the trial. Eight patients were included in the translational analysis: three from the first dose cohort and the first five from the second dose cohort.

According to the study, the label for this sample's time point signals: before trial treatment. Donors were enrolled in RACIN, a single-arm phase I dose-escalation trial in which nivolumab, ipilimumab, aspirin, low-dose cyclophosphamide and low-dose radiotherapy were combined. Patients were eligible if they had advanced solid tumors that were TIL-negative. This clonotype was detected ten times or more. Its specific antigen is unknown. There are no base qualities to consult, and no much larger clone falls within one base. Sequencer: Illumina HiSeq 2500. Superscript III and a set of TRAV- and TRBV-specific primers were used to synthesize first-strand cDNA, so that both TCRalpha and TCRbeta chains were covered. TCRs were amplified with Phusion for around 18 PCR cycles using a constant-region primer together with the adapter attached to the V primers. Amplification of the isolated mRNA was done with the MessageAmp II aRNA Amplification Kit, which involved a roughly 17-hour in vitro transcription at 37 degrees C. The Dynabeads mRNA DIRECT Purification Kit was used to isolate the mRNA for TCR sequencing. Indexed Illumina adapters were added in a second Phusion PCR of 20 to 25 cycles, after which AMPure XP beads were used to purify the products. Concerning the study's data processing: Using custom Perl scripts, TCR sequences that encoded the same protein were pooled, out-of-frame sequences were dropped, and the abundance of each clonotype was calculated. TCR sequences supported by only a single read were excluded from analysis. Repertoire metrics included Shannon entropy, Gini index, clonality, richness, and frequency of TCRs shared between repertoires. TCRdb passed the public sequencing reads through fastp at Q25 and MiXCR, retaining productive beta sequences. Identical CDR3 proteins give one entry, which carries the most common genes and DNA. None of the V and J calls come from the authors' own analysis; TCRdb made them. This sample is represented by tens of thousands of distinct CDR3 sequences; around a third of them were singletons. The ten largest account for around 4% of the sample.

V is reduced by 1 base and J by 7 bases, leaving a spacing of 14 bases between them. The CDR3, from cysteine to phenylalanine, totals 15 residues. The read is trimmed to its CDR3 DNA, 45 bases read in frame from base 1. Based on the germline V gene, the CDR1 and CDR2 sequences are SGHRS and YFSETQ. The sample consisted of PBMCs, taken before treatment. Recombination connected TRBV5-1 to TRBJ2-2; the D gene cannot be named for sure. This clonotype originated in a male donor with gallbladder cancer. The CDR3 is CASSLTPGRSGELFF. Read as DNA, the sequence is TGCGCCAGCAGCTTGACGCCTGGCCGAAGCGGGGAGCTGTTTTTT.